A single sample gave rise to the 26 T cell receptor beta chains below, sequenced in a study of OX40 agonist ivuxolimab in advanced cancers. The library relied on the immunoSEQ multiplex PCR assay. Not all clones reach the TCRdb copy of this immuneACCESS table, which keeps in-frame sequences only. Checked studies attribute under half of the gap to unresolved V genes and leave the rest unexplained. This sample has around 67,000 clones in its table, and approximately 80% of those were observed once. Approximately 0.63% of the sample rests with the top ten. The sample here was CD4+ or CD8+ T cells sorted from blood, taken in a trial of the OX40 agonist ivuxolimab. These receptors were collected from an adult with an advanced solid tumor such as melanoma, head and neck, liver or kidney cancer.

V and J are TRBV11-2 and TRBJ1-5; unclear D gene. This CDR3 is 13 amino acids long. The germline CDR1 and CDR2 sequences are SGHAT and FQNNGV. V was shortened by 2 bases and J by 4 bases, with 6 bases between the two germline ends. The CDR3 DNA is TGTGCCAGCAGCTTAAGGGAGAATCAGCCCCAGCATTTT. Its translation: CASSLRENQPQHF.

This rearrangement joins TRBV7-9 to TRBJ1-1; D remains unclear. This CDR3 contains 14 residues. V lost 1 base and J lost 0, with 6 bases in between. Germline V gene data show CDR1 as SEHNR and CDR2 as FQNEAQ (reference sequence). The CDR3, as DNA: TGTGCCAGCAGCTTAGAACTCATGAACACTGAAGCTTTCTTT. Amino acid sequence: CASSLELMNTEAFF.

The gene calls are TRBV15 and TRBJ2-3, with a tentative D call TRBD1 (7 bases). V was cut by 0 bases and J by 3 bases, with 19 bases left in between. This CDR3 region has 18 residues. Germline-derived CDR1 and CDR2 are LNHNV and YYDKDF (reference sequence). CDR3 DNA sequence: TGTGCCACCAGCAGAGATCGGGGGACAGCGGTGGGGACAGATACGCAGTATTTT. As protein: CATSRDRGTAVGTDTQYF.

The CDR3 region is CSARPLETQYF. CDR3 nucleotides: TGCAGTGCTAGACCCCTAGAGACGCAGTATTTT. J is TRBJ2-3 and V is TRBV20-1; D unclear. From germline, CDR1 is DFQATT and CDR2 SNEGSKA (reference sequence). The germline V and J ends were trimmed by 2 bases and 9 bases, with 9 bases remaining between them. The CDR3 is 11 residues long.

This clone was counted between two and nine times. This sequence joins TRBV29-1 and TRBJ2-3; the match to TRBD2 covers 7 bases. CDR1 is SQVTM, CDR2 ANQGSEA, per germline. This CDR3 region has 14 residues. V gave up 1 base and J gave up 4 bases; unmatched junction bases: 5. The CDR3 region has the DNA TGCAGCGTTGAAGGCGGGAGAGGTGCAGATACGCAGTATTTT. Translating it yields CSVEGGRGADTQYF.

The V and J genes are TRBV11-2 and TRBJ2-2; the D gene could be TRBD1 or TRBD2 (7 bases each). V gave up 7 bases and J gave up 2 bases, with 17 bases separating them. CDR1 is SGHAT, CDR2 FQNNGV, per germline. CDR3 length equals 16 residues. CDR3 DNA sequence: TGTGCCAGCACCCCTCAGGGGGGGAGAAACACCGGGGAGCTGTTTTTT. Its protein product is CASTPQGGRNTGELFF.

CDR3 region: CASSLGGAQRTNSPLHF. Here the CDR3 DNA reads TGTGCCAGCAGCTTAGGGGGGGCACAGAGAACGAATTCACCCCTCCACTTT. The rearrangement joins TRBV7-9 to TRBJ1-6, with a tentative D call TRBD1 (6 bases). The CDR3 length is 17 residues. The germline V and J ends were trimmed by 1 base and 7 bases, with 17 bases remaining between them. Germline-derived CDR1 and CDR2 are SEHNR and FQNEAQ (reference sequence).

The rearrangement links TRBV6-6 to TRBJ2-5; 7 positions match TRBD2. Per the germline V gene, CDR1 is MNHNY and CDR2 is SVGAGI (reference sequence). Germline trimming cut 5 bases from V and 4 bases from J; bases unmatched to any gene: 4. The CDR3 covers 13 residues. DNA of the CDR3: TGTGCCAGCAGTCAGTTAGCGGGAGAGACCCAGTACTTC. Its protein product is CASSQLAGETQYF.

This chain uses TRBV6-4 with TRBJ1-2; possible D gene TRBD1, 5 bases. The CDR3 totals 12 residues. V lost 2 bases and J lost 4, with 5 bases in between. The germline gives CDR1 MRHNA, CDR2 SNTAGT. CDR3 coding DNA: TGTGCCAGCAGTGACGGGGGCTATGGCTACACCTTC. This codes for CASSDGGYGYTF.

This clone was recorded once. The J gene is TRBJ1-2, the V gene TRBV15; 9 bases align to TRBD1. V trimming: 1 base; J trimming: 7 bases; junction bases outside the gene matches: 7. Germline CDR1 and CDR2: LNHNV and YYDKDF (reference sequence). The CDR3 spans 15 residues. This CDR3 reads CATSRGGTGFGGYTF. The CDR3, as DNA: TGTGCCACCAGCAGAGGCGGGACAGGGTTCGGTGGCTACACCTTC.

The J gene is TRBJ1-2, the V gene TRBV5-1; D gene unclear. Trimming shortened V by 4 bases and J by 4 bases, and 8 bases separated the two germline ends. The germline V gene encodes CDR1 SGHRS and CDR2 YFSETQ. The CDR3 runs 12 residues. CDR3: CASSGEGYGYTF. The CDR3 coding sequence is TGCGCCAGCAGCGGAGAGGGCTATGGCTACACCTTC.

This clone is a singleton in its sample. V is TRBV30 and J is TRBJ2-3, with 7 nucleotides matching TRBD2. CDR1 GTSNPN and CDR2 SVGIG come from the germline V gene (reference sequence). V shed 4 bases, J shed 0 bases, and the junction held 4 bases outside the gene matches. This CDR3 is 14 amino acids long. The chain's CDR3 is CAWTSGTSTDTQYF. The CDR3 nucleotides are TGTGCCTGGACTAGCGGTACTAGCACAGATACGCAGTATTTT.

The chain couples TRBV5-3 to TRBJ2-1; tentatively, D is TRBD1 (5 bases). TRBV5-3 belongs to the ORF category, with a function that is uncertain. The CDR3 has 9 amino acids. V was trimmed by 2 bases and J by 15 bases, leaving 6 bases between them. The CDR3 DNA sequence: TGTGCCAGAAGCTTTGACAGGTTCTTC. Its translation: CARSFDRFF.

The chain combines TRBV6-4 with TRBJ2-3; tentatively, D is TRBD1 (5 bases). V was cut by 4 bases and J by 5 bases, with 7 bases left in between. This CDR3 comprises 12 residues. The germline CDR1 and CDR2 sequences are MRHNA and SNTAGT. The CDR3 bases are TGTGCCAGCAGTGCCCAGGGAGATACGCAGTATTTT. This translates into CASSAQGDTQYF.

The V and J genes are TRBV7-6 and TRBJ2-3, with 8 bases that match TRBD2. The CDR3 has 15 amino acids. Germline loops: CDR1 SGHVS, CDR2 FNYEAQ. V trimming: 5 bases; J trimming: 5 bases; junction bases outside the gene matches: 9. This CDR3 is CASSPLAGSRDTQYF. In DNA, the CDR3 is TGTGCCAGCAGCCCGTTAGCGGGGTCTCGAGATACGCAGTATTTT.

The V call is TRBV10-2, the J call TRBJ2-7; TRBD2 aligns across 9 bases. V lost 10 bases, J lost 3 bases, and 13 bases stayed unmatched. The CDR3 runs 15 residues. The germline CDR1 and CDR2 sequences are WSHSY and SAAADI. The CDR3 sequence is CATKSGTSTFYEQYF. CDR3 coding DNA: TGCGCCACCAAGTCCGGGACTAGCACTTTCTACGAGCAGTACTTC.

The V and J genes are TRBV19 and TRBJ1-1, with unresolved D. Deletions cut 5 bases from V and 1 base from J, with 14 bases between. This CDR3 contains 15 residues. Germline-derived CDR1 and CDR2 are LNHDA and SQIVND (reference sequence). CDR3 DNA sequence: TGTGCCAGTAGTCCCCTTGAATTGGGGAACACTGAAGCTTTCTTT. Translation gives CASSPLELGNTEAFF.

The V and J genes are TRBV19 and TRBJ1-5; a possible D gene is TRBD1 (6 bases). The germline gives CDR1 LNHDA, CDR2 SQIVND (reference sequence). The CDR3 loop spans 15 amino acids. V was cut by 3 bases and J by 7 bases, with 16 bases left in between. The CDR3 coding sequence is TGTGCCAGTAGTATGAGCACAGGGCGTGAGCAGCCCCAGCATTTT. Its translation: CASSMSTGREQPQHF. The full variable domain, its missing parts supplied by reference TRBV19 and TRBJ1-5, is DGGITQSPKYLFRKEGQNVTLSCEQNLNHDAMYWYRQDPGQGLRLIYYSQIVNDFQKGDIAEGYSVSREKKESFPLTVTSAQKNPTAFYLCASSMSTGREQPQHFGDGTRLSIL.

The chain links TRBV7-9 to TRBJ2-1, with no clear D. The CDR3 has 11 residues. The germline V gene has CDR1 SEHNR and CDR2 FQNEAQ (reference sequence). Deletions cut 2 bases from V and 8 bases from J, with 4 bases between. In nucleotides, the CDR3 is TGTGCCAGCAGCTTACCCTATGAGCAGTTCTTC. The encoded protein is CASSLPYEQFF.

V is TRBV11-2 and J is TRBJ1-1; D is ambiguous. Trimming shortened V by 2 bases and J by 3 bases, and 7 bases separated the two germline ends. This CDR3 region has 13 residues. Per the germline V gene, CDR1 is SGHAT and CDR2 is FQNNGV. The CDR3 region is CASSLWRDTEAFF. CDR3 sequence (DNA): TGTGCCAGCAGCTTATGGCGGGACACTGAAGCTTTCTTT.

The chain recombines TRBV6-6 with TRBJ2-7; D uncertain. The V and J ends lost 0 bases and 0 bases respectively, with 9 bases between them. Germline V gene sequence: CDR1 MNHNY, CDR2 SVGAGI (reference sequence). CDR3 size: 15 residues. The CDR3 region has the DNA TGTGCCAGCAGTTACTCGGGGTCCTACTCCTACGAGCAGTACTTC. Protein sequence: CASSYSGSYSYEQYF.

The chain carries TRBV11-3 and TRBJ2-7, with 12 bases fitting TRBD2. Looked up from germline, CDR1 is SGHNT and CDR2 is YENEEA. V was clipped by 3 bases and J by 1 base; unmatched bases: 1. This CDR3 spans 15 amino acids. CDR3 DNA: TGTGCCAGCAGCTTGACTAGCGGGGGATCCTACGAGCAGTACTTC. Protein sequence: CASSLTSGGSYEQYF.

The V and J genes are TRBV11-3 and TRBJ2-2; 9 positions match TRBD2. The germline gives CDR1 SGHNT, CDR2 YENEEA. The CDR3 has 16 residues. V shed 6 bases, J shed 0 bases, and the junction held 5 bases outside the gene matches. The CDR3 is CASSSLAGTNTGELFF. The CDR3 bases are TGTGCCAGCAGTTCGCTAGCGGGGACGAACACCGGGGAGCTGTTTTTT.

The CDR3 sequence is CASSQSCGQGAYEQYF. CDR3 bases: TGCGCCAGCAGTCAATCGTGCGGACAGGGGGCCTACGAGCAGTACTTC. The rearrangement links TRBV23-1 to TRBJ2-7; TRBD1 matches at 10 bases. TRBV23-1 counts as an open reading frame of uncertain function. The CDR3 runs to 16 residues. V shed 0 bases and J 2 bases; nucleotides not matched to a gene: 4.

This chain connects TRBV5-1 to TRBJ2-2, with no clear D. This CDR3 has 16 residues. Trimming stripped 0 bases from V and 3 bases from J, with 12 bases between. Germline CDR1 is SGHRS and CDR2 is YFSETQ. CDR3 amino acids: CASSLDRGVDTGELFF. CDR3 nucleotide sequence: TGCGCCAGCAGCTTGGACCGCGGTGTCGACACCGGGGAGCTGTTTTTT.

The genes are TRBV12-2 and TRBJ2-7; the table's D gene call, TRBD1, was not cross checked with the DNA. TRBV12-2 is a pseudogene segment. The CDR3 has 11 amino acids. CDR3 amino acids: CASRGNYEQYF. The CDR3 DNA is TGTGCAAGTCGCGGCAACTACGAGCAGTACTTC.